This T cell receptor beta chain comes out of a study of Ad26.COV2.S vaccination and SARS-CoV-2 variants. Looking at the study overall: COV1001, an Ad26.COV2.S trial, supplied this vaccine-arm donor.

The method was immunoSEQ multiplex PCR; TCRdb's version includes in-frame clones alone and lacks a portion of them. Of approximately 420,000 clones in the sample, approximately 90% were seen once. The V end was cut by 3 bases, the J end by 5 bases, with 16 bases between. CDR3 size: 15 residues. Germline lookup yields CDR1 LNHDA and CDR2 SQIVND (reference sequence). This clone was seen a single time. The treatment: 15 to 20 received Ad26.COV2.S at low or high dose, single or two shots; about 5 received placebo; per-sample allocation not given. The investigators took samples on day 63 after the first vaccine or placebo injection.

The sample in question was peripheral blood, obtained in a trial of Ad26.COV2.S vaccine versus placebo. V and J are TRBV19 and TRBJ1-2; D gene uncertain. The receptor was derived from a person aged 18 to 65 who received the Ad26.COV2.S COVID-19 vaccine or a placebo. The CDR3 is CASSILLTEVYGYTF. The DNA for the CDR3 is TGTGCCAGTAGTATCTTGCTGACGGAAGTGTATGGCTACACCTTC.